The clone carrying this T cell receptor beta chain appeared many times. What it recognizes is unknown. Trimming pared 5 bases from V and 2 bases from J, leaving 15 bases between. Germline assignment: CDR1 SEHNR and CDR2 FQNEAQ (reference sequence). CDR3 length: 15 amino acids. This sample is drawn from a study of blood T cells in healthy people across ages. Study-level results: Per-million-T-cell TCR beta diversity fell roughly linearly with age. Donors of long life had a larger count of naive CD4+ cells and greater diversity than aged donors.

Next came a second PCR, run for about 7 to 12 cycles, which used a sample-barcoded 5' primer along with a J-beta primer mix. Every molecule of cDNA carried a tag from a template-switch adaptor with 12 random nucleotides. TCRdb reanalysed the 5' RACE reads using MiXCR and keeps one entry per CDR3 protein. The sample gives about 1.5 million distinct CDR3 sequences, roughly 43% of which show up once; around 4% is in the top ten. Caucasian, healthy and from Russia, the donors were aged between about 6 and 100. Sequenced sample: blood. The sequence was obtained from a woman aged 18-30 years in good health. This rearrangement joins TRBV7-9 to TRBJ2-5; D might be TRBD1 (6 bases). In DNA, the CDR3 is TGTGCCAGCAGCGACTGGACAGACTCGCAAGAGACCCAGTACTTC. Protein product: CASSDWTDSQETQYF.